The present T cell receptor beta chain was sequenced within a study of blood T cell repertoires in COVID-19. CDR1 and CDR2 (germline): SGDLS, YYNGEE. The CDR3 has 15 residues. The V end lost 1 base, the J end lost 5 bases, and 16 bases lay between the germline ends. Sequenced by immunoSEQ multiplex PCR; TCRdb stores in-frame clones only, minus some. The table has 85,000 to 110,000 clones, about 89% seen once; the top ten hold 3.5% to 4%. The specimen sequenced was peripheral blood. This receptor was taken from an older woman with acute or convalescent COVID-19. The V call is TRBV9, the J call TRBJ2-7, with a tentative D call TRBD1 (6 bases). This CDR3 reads CASSVNTGFGDEQYF. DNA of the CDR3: TGTGCCAGCAGCGTAAATACAGGGTTCGGCGACGAGCAGTACTTC.